The present T cell receptor beta chain was sequenced within a study of CD8+ T cells in alopecia areata. The CDR3 runs to 11 residues. V was trimmed by 2 bases and J by 9 bases, leaving 11 bases between them. The germline CDR1 and CDR2 sequences are GTSNPN and SVGIG (reference sequence). This clone has only one observation. This sample's treatment: oral pan-JAK inhibitor, 5-10 mg twice daily. Following RNA extraction, reverse transcription yielded cDNA that acted as the sequencing template. Generated by immunoSEQ multiplex PCR, the TCRdb table keeps only in-frame clones and is missing some. The sample lists 150,000 to 200,000 clones, 40% to 55% occurring once.

Sequenced here: CD8+ T cells sorted from blood, sampled around week 53, from a patient treated with tofacitinib. The sequence came from a human donor with alopecia areata. The genes are TRBV30 and TRBJ2-7; the D call may be TRBD1 or TRBD2 (6 bases each). This CDR3 is CAWSLQGGQYF. CDR3 DNA: TGTGCCTGGAGTTTACAGGGAGGGCAGTACTTC.